The 31 T cell receptor beta chains listed next were all sequenced from one sample in a study of spatial heterogeneity in lung cancer. TCRdb redid the calling of the 5' RACE reads with MiXCR, one entry per CDR3 protein. This table holds some 10,000 distinct CDR3 sequences, about 5% found once. Time point indicated: sample taken at primary tumor resection. Antigens of these TCRs are unknown. General study findings and limits: Mutation counts in tumors were tracked by counts of expanded intratumoral alpha and beta TCRs.

The sequencing here drew on lung tumor tissue, taken at surgery. These receptor sequences come from a male donor with early-stage non-small cell lung cancer.

This clonotype was detected ten times or more. In a library made to pick up alpha chains, this beta chain is a stray read with a size that means little. The chain links TRBV2 to TRBJ1-4; weak D call: TRBD1 (5 bases). V lost 8 bases, J lost 0 bases, and 13 bases lay in between. This CDR3 is 15 amino acids long. Germline V CDR1 and CDR2: SNHLY, FYNNEI. Here the CDR3 reads CASSLGGATNEKLFF. In DNA, the CDR3 is TGTGCCAGCTCCCTGGGAGGGGCAACTAATGAAAAACTGTTTTTT.

Within the sample, this clonotype is medium-sized (0.01 to 0.1%). This beta chain is an unintended read in a library built for alpha chains; its size means little. The rearrangement links TRBV12-5 to TRBJ2-5; tentatively, D is TRBD2 (5 bases). The V end was cut by 4 bases, the J end by 0 bases, with 18 bases between. This CDR3 is built from 17 residues. Germline V gene lookup returns CDR1 LGHNT and CDR2 FRNRAP. The CDR3, as DNA: TGTGCTAGTGGTTCGCTCTTGGCGCGAGGGTACCAAGAGACCCAGTACTTC. Encoded protein: CASGSLLARGYQETQYF.

In this sample, this clonotype turned up many times. This beta chain is off target for a library built for alpha chains, so its abundance means little. The chain recombines TRBV29-1 with TRBJ1-1; TRBD1 matches 8 bases. J was trimmed by 0 bases and V by 7 bases; bases with no gene match: 7. The germline gives CDR1 SQVTM, CDR2 ANQGSEA. This CDR3 is built from 14 residues. This CDR3 reads CSARSRGLNTEAFF. In nucleotides, the CDR3 is TGCAGCGCCCGAAGCAGGGGGCTGAACACTGAAGCTTTCTTT.

This clonotype was observed at least ten times. This beta chain came through as a stray read in a library set up for alpha chains, and its size says little. The rearrangement uses TRBV2 and TRBJ1-4; no definite D call. V lost 1 base, J lost 3 bases, and 9 bases lay in between. The CDR3 has 15 amino acids. Germline lookup yields CDR1 SNHLY and CDR2 FYNNEI. CDR3 amino acids: CASSEEGLANEKLFF. The CDR3 region has the DNA TGTGCCAGCAGTGAAGAGGGCCTCGCTAATGAAAAACTGTTTTTT.

This clonotype came up many times. Within a library made for alpha chains, this beta chain is off target, and its count is uninformative. The gene calls are TRBV20-1 and TRBJ2-1, with a possible D match to TRBD1 (6 bases). Germline CDR1 reads DFQATT; CDR2 reads SNEGSKA (reference sequence). The CDR3 consists of 11 residues. Trimming pared 6 bases from V and 6 bases from J, leaving 9 bases between. As DNA, the CDR3 is TGCAGTGCGTTAGGGGGCAATGAGCAGTTCTTC. This translates into CSALGGNEQFF.

The sample holds many counts of this clonotype. Since the library was made to target alpha chains, this beta chain is a stray read and its abundance is not meaningful. CDR3 nucleotide sequence: TGTGCCAGCAGCTGGACAGGGAAAGAGACCCAGTACTTC. Translation gives CASSWTGKETQYF. The chain couples TRBV6-6 to TRBJ2-5; 8 nucleotides line up with TRBD1. In germline, CDR1 is MNHNY, CDR2 SVGAGI (reference sequence). The ends lost 6 bases at V and 3 bases at J; junction bases unmatched: 3. The CDR3 totals 13 residues.

This clonotype was counted only a few times. This beta chain is a stray sequence in a library constructed for alpha chains; its clone size is not meaningful. The rearrangement joins TRBV20-1 to TRBJ2-7, with D perhaps TRBD1 (6 bases). There are 14 residues in the CDR3. Germline lookup yields CDR1 DFQATT and CDR2 SNEGSKA (reference sequence). V gave up 4 bases and J gave up 3 bases, with 16 bases separating them. This chain's CDR3 is CSAMDSLKNYEQYF. CDR3 in DNA: TGCAGTGCTATGGACAGTCTGAAAAACTACGAGCAGTACTTC.

This clonotype has a count of ten or more. The library was designed around alpha chains, so this beta chain is a stray read whose abundance carries little weight. CDR3 sequence reads: CSVGWDTDTQYF. The CDR3 region has the DNA TGCAGCGTTGGATGGGACACAGATACGCAGTATTTT. The chain recombines TRBV29-1 with TRBJ2-3; D gene ambiguous. CDR3 length: 12 residues. V dropped 4 bases and J dropped 2 bases, with 7 bases sitting between them. Germline values: CDR1 SQVTM, CDR2 ANQGSEA.

In this sample, this clonotype turned up many times. Being off target in a library aimed at alpha chains, this beta chain has a size of little meaning. The V and J genes are TRBV2 and TRBJ1-1; D not certain. CDR3 length equals 13 residues. Germline lookup yields CDR1 SNHLY and CDR2 FYNNEI. The V gene lost 6 bases and the J gene lost 2 bases, with 10 bases spanning the gap. CDR3 residues: CASSRQSNTEAFF. The CDR3 DNA reads TGTGCCAGCAGCCGACAAAGTAACACTGAAGCTTTCTTT.

This clonotype was observed at least ten times. Since it is a stray read in a library aimed at alpha chains, this beta chain has a size that is not meaningful. The rearrangement links TRBV5-1 to TRBJ1-1, with D uncertain. CDR1 and CDR2 from the germline V gene are SGHRS and YFSETQ. Trimming stripped 4 bases from V and 11 bases from J, with 15 bases between. The CDR3 spans 12 residues. The CDR3 nucleotides are TGCGCCAGCAGCACCGGGTCCCACGGCGCTTTCTTT. This gives the protein CASSTGSHGAFF.

This clonotype is deemed medium-sized. With the library built for alpha chains, this beta chain is off target and its frequency is not meaningful. This chain links TRBV20-1 with TRBJ1-1; possible D gene TRBD1, 5 bases. V shed 0 bases and J shed 3 bases, with 17 bases lying between them. The germline gives CDR1 DFQATT, CDR2 SNEGSKA (reference sequence). This CDR3 spans 16 amino acids. CDR3 in amino acids: CSARDRQGGSDTEAFF. CDR3 DNA sequence: TGCAGTGCTAGAGATCGGCAGGGTGGTTCTGACACTGAAGCTTTCTTT.

The table lists this clonotype with many counts. The library was designed around alpha chains, so this beta chain is a stray read whose abundance carries little weight. The chain links TRBV6-6 to TRBJ2-7; D is unresolved. Per germline, CDR1 MNHNY and CDR2 SVGAGI (reference sequence). This CDR3 contains 13 residues. The germline V and J ends were trimmed by 6 bases and 7 bases, with 16 bases remaining between them. The DNA for the CDR3 is TGTGCCAGCAGACCAGTGGATCCACCGGAGCAGTACTTC. Encoded protein: CASRPVDPPEQYF.

This clonotype was seen ten or more times. This beta chain represents an off-target read in a library built for alpha chains; its size is of limited meaning. The rearrangement links TRBV29-1 to TRBJ2-6; weak D call: TRBD1 (6 bases). V dropped 6 bases and J dropped 2 bases, with 11 bases sitting between them. Germline V gene lookup returns CDR1 SQVTM and CDR2 ANQGSEA. This CDR3 is built from 14 residues. In DNA form, the CDR3 reads TGCAGCGTAGGGAAGGGGGCTGGGGCCAACGTCCTGACTTTC. Amino acids: CSVGKGAGANVLTF.

This clonotype is deemed large (0.1 to 1%). This beta chain came through as a stray read in a library set up for alpha chains, and its size says little. This rearrangement joins TRBV5-6 to TRBJ2-3; 7 nucleotides align to TRBD1. Germline loops: CDR1 SGHDT, CDR2 YYEEEE. After removal of 2 bases from V and 5 bases from J, the junction contained 2 bases not matched to a gene. This CDR3 has 13 amino acids. DNA of the CDR3: TGTGCCAGCAGCTTATCAGGGGGAGATACGCAGTATTTT. This gives the protein CASSLSGGDTQYF.

By proportion, this clonotype is medium-sized. In a library made to pick up alpha chains, this beta chain is a stray read with a size that means little. V and J are TRBV6-5 and TRBJ1-6; D is unresolved. The CDR3 runs to 18 residues. The V end was cut by 0 bases, the J end by 5 bases, with 17 bases between. Germline CDR1 MNHEY, CDR2 SVGAGI. The CDR3 is CASSYSLRGEQNNSPLHF. In DNA form, the CDR3 reads TGTGCCAGCAGTTACTCTCTGAGAGGCGAACAGAATAATTCACCCCTCCACTTT.

This clonotype was observed at least ten times. The size of this beta chain means little, since it is a stray read in a library made for alpha chains. The J gene is TRBJ1-1, the V gene TRBV28; 9 nucleotides agree with TRBD1. The CDR3 totals 14 residues. Germline trimming cut 8 bases from V and 4 bases from J; bases unmatched to any gene: 8. Germline CDR1 reads MDHEN; CDR2 reads SYDVKM. In DNA, the CDR3 is TGTGCCAGCCATGGGACAGGGAGGGGCACTGAAGCTTTCTTT. It specifies CASHGTGRGTEAFF.

This clonotype was seen many times. The library was designed around alpha chains, so this beta chain is a stray read whose abundance carries little weight. The J gene is TRBJ1-2, the V gene TRBV28, with D hard to call. There are 15 residues in the CDR3. The V gene's germline CDR1 is MDHEN and CDR2 SYDVKM. V was pared by 10 bases and J by 4 bases, with 22 bases between. The CDR3 region has the DNA TGTGCCACAAGACAAGCGGCATCACTTGCCTATGGCTACACCTTC. This translates into CATRQAASLAYGYTF.

This clonotype is medium-sized (0.01 to 0.1%) within its sample. The size of this beta chain means little, since it is a stray read in a library made for alpha chains. This sequence joins TRBV4-1 and TRBJ2-2; 9 bases match TRBD1. The CDR3 consists of 16 residues. Germline values: CDR1 MGHRA, CDR2 YSYEKL. After removal of 4 bases from V and 0 bases from J, the junction contained 3 bases not matched to a gene. The CDR3 DNA follows: TGCGCCAGCAGCCCCGGGACAGGGCCGAACACCGGGGAGCTGTTTTTT. It translates to CASSPGTGPNTGELFF.

This clonotype was observed at least ten times. This beta chain turned up in a library designed for alpha chains; as an off-target read, its abundance says little. This chain links TRBV28 with TRBJ1-1; D uncertain. The germline V gene encodes CDR1 MDHEN and CDR2 SYDVKM. V dropped 3 bases and J dropped 3 bases, with 5 bases sitting between them. The CDR3 loop spans 12 amino acids. CDR3 loop: CASSFGYTEAFF. The CDR3 bases are TGTGCCAGCAGTTTCGGGTACACTGAAGCTTTCTTT.

Within the sample, this clonotype is medium-sized. The library was built for alpha chains, so this beta chain is an off-target read and its size means little. V gene TRBV24-1 combines with J gene TRBJ2-2; 8 bases are shared with TRBD2. Trimming cost V 4 bases and J 5 bases; bases outside gene matches: 8. This CDR3 spans 16 amino acids. Looked up from germline, CDR1 is KGHDR and CDR2 is SFDVKD. In DNA form, the CDR3 reads TGTGCCACCAGTGACAGGACTAGCTGGAAAACCGGGGAGCTGTTTTTT. It encodes CATSDRTSWKTGELFF.

To note about this clonotype: Because the library targeted alpha chains, this beta chain is an off-target read whose size means little. CDR3 protein: CASSEGNYGYTF. In nucleotides, the CDR3 is TGTGCCAGCAGTGAGGGGAACTATGGCTACACCTTC. This chain joins TRBV2 and TRBJ1-2; D is ambiguous. Germline V gene sequence: CDR1 SNHLY, CDR2 FYNNEI. The CDR3 covers 12 residues. The V and J ends lost 3 bases and 2 bases respectively, with 4 bases between them.

This clonotype was detected ten times or more. This beta chain is a stray sequence in a library constructed for alpha chains; its clone size is not meaningful. The chain uses TRBV28 and TRBJ1-5, with 8 bases lining up with TRBD1. Germline CDR1 MDHEN, CDR2 SYDVKM. The CDR3 is 15 residues long. Germline trimming cut 3 bases from V and 5 bases from J; bases unmatched to any gene: 6. CDR3 nucleotide sequence: TGTGCCAGCAGTTTCGGGGGGACAGGTGATCAGCCCCAGCATTTT. Its protein is CASSFGGTGDQPQHF.

Ten or more counts support this clonotype. Because the library targeted alpha chains, this beta chain is an off-target read whose size means little. The chain couples TRBV24-1 to TRBJ2-3; D possibly matches TRBD1 or TRBD2 (5 bases each). The CDR3 is 14 residues long. Trimming stripped 2 bases from V and 0 bases from J, with 5 bases between. CDR1 is KGHDR and CDR2 is SFDVKD in the germline V gene. The CDR3 nucleotides read TGTGCCACCAGTGATTGGGACAGCACAGATACGCAGTATTTT. Translating it yields CATSDWDSTDTQYF.

This clonotype was counted many times. This beta chain is an off-target read within a library intended for alpha chains, so its frequency means little. J is TRBJ1-2 and V is TRBV6-1; TRBD1 might be the D (5 bases). The V gene lost 6 bases and the J gene lost 5 bases, with 10 bases spanning the gap. This CDR3 comprises 12 residues. Per the germline V gene, CDR1 is MNHNS and CDR2 is SASEGT. The CDR3 reads CASRPDIYGYTF. CDR3 in DNA: TGTGCCAGCAGGCCGGACATTTATGGCTACACCTTC.

This clonotype was observed many times. Since the library was made to target alpha chains, this beta chain is a stray read and its abundance is not meaningful. The rearrangement joins TRBV27 to TRBJ2-2; 7 nucleotides match TRBD2. The length of the CDR3 is 16 residues. The germline CDR1 and CDR2 sequences are MNHEY and SMNVEV (reference sequence). J was trimmed by 4 bases and V by 5 bases; bases with no gene match: 10. For the CDR3, the DNA is TGTGCCAGCAGTACGGCGCGGGAGTGGTTCACCGGGGAGCTGTTTTTT. The encoded protein is CASSTAREWFTGELFF.

This clonotype showed up many times. The library was built for alpha chains, so this beta chain is an off-target read and its size means little. The chain couples TRBV6-5 to TRBJ1-1; the match to TRBD1 covers 8 bases. The CDR3 has 15 amino acids. Unmatched junction bases numbered 5, after V lost 5 bases and J lost 0 bases. Germline CDR1 and CDR2: MNHEY and SVGAGI. CDR3 bases: TGTGCCAGCAGTCGACAGGGGTCCCTGAACACTGAAGCTTTCTTT. This codes for CASSRQGSLNTEAFF.

This clonotype showed up many times. This beta chain appears as a stray read in a library generated for alpha chains; its size is not informative. The J gene is TRBJ1-2, the V gene TRBV12-3 or TRBV12-4; tentatively, D is TRBD1 (6 bases). Trimming left V 9 bases short and J 6 bases short, with 17 bases between. This CDR3 has 13 residues. CDR3 bases: TGTGCCAGTTGTCGGGGGACATGGGATGGCTACACCTTC. Its translation: CASCRGTWDGYTF.

This clonotype turned up a few times. The library was designed around alpha chains, so this beta chain is a stray read whose abundance carries little weight. V is TRBV4-1 and J is TRBJ1-3; no reliable D call. Per germline, CDR1 MGHRA and CDR2 YSYEKL. The CDR3 has 15 amino acids. V was shortened by 4 bases and J by 0 bases, with 10 bases between the two germline ends. The chain's CDR3 is CASSPQLGSGNTIYF. CDR3 DNA: TGCGCCAGCAGCCCCCAATTGGGCTCTGGAAACACCATATATTTT.

This clonotype showed up just a few times. This beta chain represents an off-target read in a library built for alpha chains; its size is of limited meaning. The gene calls are TRBV28 and TRBJ1-3; D ambiguous. Germline CDR1 is MDHEN and CDR2 is SYDVKM. CDR3 length: 15 amino acids. With 7 bases removed from V and 0 bases from J, the gap between germline ends came to 13 bases. The CDR3 DNA is TGTGCCAGCAACCTCCAGGCAGACTCTGGAAACACCATATATTTT. This gives the protein CASNLQADSGNTIYF.

By frequency in the sample, this clonotype is medium-sized. Because the library targeted alpha chains, this beta chain is an off-target read whose size means little. The gene calls are TRBV28 and TRBJ1-1; D is uncertain. The germline CDR1 and CDR2 sequences are MDHEN and SYDVKM. The CDR3 loop spans 11 amino acids. V lost 3 bases, J lost 9 bases, and 8 bases lay in between. CDR3 amino acids: CASSLSFKAFF. The CDR3 DNA reads TGTGCCAGCAGTTTGAGTTTTAAAGCTTTCTTT. Full variable domain (remainder filled in from reference TRBV28 and TRBJ1-1): DVKVTQSSRYLVKRTGEKVFLECVQDMDHENMFWYRQDPGLGLRLIYFSYDVKMKEKGDIPEGYSVSREKKERFSLILESASTNQTSMYLCASSLSFKAFFGQGTRLTVV.

In this sample, this clonotype turned up many times. The library was prepared for alpha chains; this beta chain is a stray read, so its frequency means little. This chain joins TRBV27 and TRBJ1-1; D uncertain. The CDR3 consists of 14 residues. Germline V CDR1 and CDR2: MNHEY, SMNVEV (reference sequence). Trimming cost V 2 bases and J 1 base, with 8 bases left between them. The CDR3 coding sequence is TGTGCCAGCAGTTTAATGGCAGGGAACACTGAAGCTTTCTTT. Protein: CASSLMAGNTEAFF.